This passage covers 9 T cell receptor beta chains from one sample sequenced in a study of blood T cell repertoires in COVID-19 (dated by TCRdb to about 2020). Library method: the immunoSEQ multiplex PCR assay. This is the immuneACCESS table as TCRdb keeps it, with only in-frame sequences that have V and J called. A part of the clones is gone; compared with another copy, unresolved V genes explain less than half, and the rest is unexplained. The sample profile shows some 150,000 clones; roughly 87% of them were found once. The top ten clonotypes cover 1% to 1.5% of the sample. The specimen sequenced was PBMCs or T cells enriched from blood (not recorded which). The receptors originated from a human donor with acute COVID-19. The donor label of this sample is uncertain.

The V and J genes are TRBV30 and TRBJ2-7, with no clear D. The CDR3 has 14 amino acids. Looked up from germline, CDR1 is GTSNPN and CDR2 is SVGIG (reference sequence). V lost 0 bases to trimming and J lost 2 bases, with 11 bases between them. Here the CDR3 reads CAWSVEVRAYEQYF. CDR3 sequence (DNA): TGTGCCTGGAGTGTAGAGGTTCGGGCCTACGAGCAGTACTTC.

This sequence joins TRBV7-2 and TRBJ1-2; TRBD1 agrees at 9 bases. The CDR3 is 16 residues long. Germline CDR1 is SGHTA and CDR2 is FQGNSA. With 4 bases clipped from V and 3 bases from J, the junction kept 9 bases outside the gene matches. The CDR3 DNA is TGTGCCAGCAGCTCCCCGGGACAGGGTATTGACTATGGCTACACCTTC. Translating gives CASSSPGQGIDYGYTF.

V usage is TRBV5-1 and J usage is TRBJ2-5; 8 bases align to TRBD1. The CDR3 contains 16 residues. Looked up from germline, CDR1 is SGHRS and CDR2 is YFSETQ. The trim removed 0 bases at V and 2 bases at J, leaving 6 bases unmatched. The CDR3 DNA follows: TGCGCCAGCAGCTTGGAGGGGACAGGACCTCAAGAGACCCAGTACTTC. Its protein product is CASSLEGTGPQETQYF.

The chain employs TRBV7-2 and TRBJ2-1, with no clear D. This CDR3 is 14 amino acids long. The V end lost 5 bases, the J end lost 7 bases, and 15 bases lay between the germline ends. The germline V gene has CDR1 SGHTA and CDR2 FQGNSA. The CDR3 reads CASSDEESRNEQFF. The DNA for the CDR3 is TGTGCCAGCAGCGACGAGGAGTCCCGAAATGAGCAGTTCTTC.

The chain employs TRBV29-1 and TRBJ1-2; D remains ambiguous. The length of the CDR3 is 10 residues. V lost 4 bases and J lost 6, with 6 bases in between. Germline V gene sequence: CDR1 SQVTM, CDR2 ANQGSEA. The CDR3 bases are TGCAGCGTTGTGTCGGATGGCTACACCTTC. Protein: CSVVSDGYTF.

The chain employs TRBV6-5 and TRBJ2-1; 7 bases map to TRBD1. This CDR3 region has 15 residues. Looked up from germline, CDR1 is MNHEY and CDR2 is SVGAGI. V dropped 6 bases and J dropped 6; count of bases not matched to a gene: 11. CDR3 protein: CASRYDREGGNEQFF. CDR3 bases: TGTGCCAGCAGATATGACAGGGAAGGGGGCAATGAGCAGTTCTTC.

The rearrangement links TRBV19 to TRBJ2-2, with D perhaps matching TRBD1 (5 bases). Trimming pared 4 bases from V and 1 base from J, leaving 10 bases between. CDR3 length: 15 amino acids. Germline V gene data show CDR1 as LNHDA and CDR2 as SQIVND (reference sequence). The chain's CDR3 is CASSRYTGNTGELFF. The DNA of the CDR3 is TGTGCCAGTAGTAGGTATACAGGGAACACCGGGGAGCTGTTTTTT. The whole variable domain, remainder taken from reference TRBV19 and TRBJ2-2, is DGGITQSPKYLFRKEGQNVTLSCEQNLNHDAMYWYRQDPGQGLRLIYYSQIVNDFQKGDIAEGYSVSREKKESFPLTVTSAQKNPTAFYLCASSRYTGNTGELFFGEGSRLTVL.

J is TRBJ2-2 and V is TRBV6-1; possibly TRBD1 for D (5 bases). Trimming cost V 3 bases and J 6 bases, with 8 bases left between them. This CDR3 is 13 amino acids long. Germline CDR1 and CDR2: MNHNS and SASEGT. The CDR3 coding sequence is TGTGCCAGCAGTGAGTGGGGCCCCGGGGAGCTGTTTTTT. As protein: CASSEWGPGELFF.

The chain uses TRBV9 and TRBJ2-7; D perhaps matches TRBD1 (5 bases). CDR1 and CDR2 from the germline V gene are SGDLS and YYNGEE. This CDR3 has 14 amino acids. V was shortened by 4 bases and J by 4 bases, with 15 bases between the two germline ends. CDR3 loop: CASSLDSLTYEQYF. DNA for the CDR3: TGTGCCAGCAGCCTCGACAGCCTCACTTACGAGCAGTACTTC.